The 20 T cell receptor beta chains given below trace back to one sample, sequenced in a study of PD-1 blockade in classical Hodgkin lymphoma. The time point denotes: newly diagnosed, previously untreated cHL patient sample. The authors enriched CD8+ T cells from thawed PBMCs via magnetic negative selection. The method was immunoSEQ multiplex PCR; TCRdb's version includes in-frame clones alone and lacks a portion of them. The sample holds roughly 21,000 clones, 85% to 90% seen once. The sample was CD8+ T cells from blood. These receptors were collected from a human donor with classical Hodgkin lymphoma.

In DNA form, the CDR3 reads TGTGCCAGTAGTATGTGGGACGGACCCTATGGCTACACCTTC. This translates into CASSMWDGPYGYTF. The rearrangement links TRBV19 to TRBJ1-2; tentative D call: TRBD1 (5 bases). The CDR3 sequence is 14 residues long. V was clipped by 3 bases and J by 4 bases, with 12 bases between them. Germline lookup yields CDR1 LNHDA and CDR2 SQIVND (reference sequence).

This chain joins TRBV5-1 and TRBJ2-7; the D gene is possibly TRBD1 (6 bases). The germline V gene has CDR1 SGHRS and CDR2 YFSETQ. This CDR3 comprises 15 residues. With 2 bases removed from V and 4 bases from J, the gap between germline ends came to 16 bases. This CDR3 reads CASSLAGTPNYEQYF. CDR3 coding DNA: TGCGCCAGCAGCTTAGCCGGGACACCTAATTACGAGCAGTACTTC.

This clone appeared a single time. The genes are TRBV4-3 and TRBJ2-3; D may match TRBD1 or TRBD2 (6 bases each). V was pared by 0 bases and J by 4 bases, with 14 bases between. The CDR3 length is 16 residues. CDR1 is LGHNA, CDR2 YSLEER, per germline. CDR3 nucleotide sequence: TGCGCCAGCAGCCAAGACTGGGGGGCTAACCCAGATACGCAGTATTTT. It translates to CASSQDWGANPDTQYF.

In the case of this clone: Other nucleotide sequences from this sample produce the same CDR3. The chain is built from TRBV30 and TRBJ1-1, with unresolved D. Trimming removed 5 bases at V and 1 base at J, with 5 bases between. Germline V gene data show CDR1 as GTSNPN and CDR2 as SVGIG (reference sequence). The CDR3 totals 11 residues. CDR3 coding DNA: TGTGCCTGGGGCGCGAACACTGAAGCTTTCTTT. Its translation: CAWGANTEAFF.

This clone occurred a few times. DNA of the CDR3: TGTGCCAGTAGTCCGGGGACACCCCGCTATGGCTACACCTTC. Translated, it gives CASSPGTPRYGYTF. The chain joins TRBV19 to TRBJ1-2; a possible D gene is TRBD1 (6 bases). V lost 5 bases, J lost 4 bases, and 14 bases lay in between. The germline V gene encodes CDR1 LNHDA and CDR2 SQIVND (reference sequence). This CDR3 has 14 amino acids.

V and J are TRBV11-2 and TRBJ2-7; the match to TRBD1 covers 7 bases. V lost 3 bases to trimming and J lost 4 bases; unmatched junction nucleotides: 6. The CDR3 is made up of 14 amino acids. Germline loops: CDR1 SGHAT, CDR2 FQNNGV. The CDR3 spells CASSFHRDSYEQYF. In DNA form, the CDR3 reads TGTGCCAGCAGCTTCCACCGGGACAGTTACGAGCAGTACTTC. Filled out from reference TRBV11-2 and TRBJ2-7, the complete variable domain reads EAGVAQSPRYKIIEKRQSVAFWCNPISGHATLYWYQQILGQGPKLLIQFQNNGVVDDSQLPKDRFSAERLKGVDSTLKIQPAKLEDSAVYLCASSFHRDSYEQYFGPGTRLTVT.

V and J are TRBV19 and TRBJ1-5, with D unresolved. Trimming took off 0 bases at V and 15 bases at J, with 18 bases between the two ends. Germline lookup yields CDR1 LNHDA and CDR2 SQIVND (reference sequence). CDR3 length: 14 amino acids. The CDR3 DNA sequence: TGTGCCAGTAGTATAGATGCCCCCTTAGCCCCTCTGCATTTT. Amino acids: CASSIDAPLAPLHF.

The rearrangement joins TRBV28 to TRBJ2-5; no clear D. V dropped 8 bases and J dropped 1 base, with 8 bases sitting between them. The CDR3 is 12 amino acids. CDR1 MDHEN and CDR2 SYDVKM come from the germline V gene. The DNA of the CDR3 is TGTGCCAGCCTTCAGGCCCAAGAGACCCAGTACTTC. Translation: CASLQAQETQYF.

The V and J genes are TRBV9 and TRBJ2-7, with 11 bases that match TRBD1. V shed 0 bases and J 6 bases; nucleotides not matched to a gene: 2. Germline loops: CDR1 SGDLS, CDR2 YYNGEE. The CDR3 is made up of 14 amino acids. For the CDR3, the DNA is TGTGCCAGCAGCGTAGGGGACAGGGGGGGCGAGCAGTACTTC. It specifies CASSVGDRGGEQYF.

The rearrangement uses TRBV6-1 and TRBJ1-5, with 8 bases matching TRBD1. CDR1 and CDR2 (germline): MNHNS, SASEGT. After removal of 10 bases from V and 4 bases from J, the junction contained 9 bases not matched to a gene. The CDR3 consists of 14 residues. The CDR3 sequence is CAIRTGWENQPQHF. The CDR3 coding sequence is TGTGCCATCAGGACAGGGTGGGAGAATCAGCCCCAGCATTTT.

The V call is TRBV4-1, the J call TRBJ1-2; D call uncertain. CDR1 is MGHRA and CDR2 is YSYEKL in the germline V gene. With 0 bases removed from V and 3 bases from J, the gap between germline ends came to 11 bases. The CDR3 is 15 amino acids. The CDR3 region is CASSQEGRRDYGYTF. The CDR3 DNA reads as TGCGCCAGCAGCCAAGAGGGCAGGCGTGACTATGGCTACACCTTC.

V and J are TRBV5-1 and TRBJ1-4; D is uncertain. Trimming took 2 bases from V and 0 from J, leaving 8 bases between them. Germline CDR1 SGHRS, CDR2 YFSETQ. CDR3 length: 15 amino acids. CDR3 protein: CASSLGPATNEKLFF. The CDR3 bases are TGCGCCAGCAGCTTAGGGCCAGCAACTAATGAAAAACTGTTTTTT. Full variable domain (rest looked up from reference TRBV5-1 and TRBJ1-4): KAGVTQTPRYLIKTRGQQVTLSCSPISGHRSVSWYQQTPGQGLQFLFEYFSETQRNKGNFPGRFSGRQFSNSRSEMNVSTLELGDSALYLCASSLGPATNEKLFFGSGTQLSVL.

This clone was observed a handful of times. The rearrangement links TRBV19 to TRBJ2-3; 9 bases map to TRBD2. CDR1 is LNHDA and CDR2 is SQIVND in the germline V gene (reference sequence). This CDR3 region has 15 residues. The V segment lost 3 bases and the J segment 4 bases; nucleotides outside the gene matches: 5. For the CDR3, the DNA is TGTGCCAGTAGTATGACTAGCGGAGCCCCAGATACGCAGTATTTT. Translation gives CASSMTSGAPDTQYF.

The chain uses TRBV11-2 and TRBJ2-3, with 11 bases that match TRBD2. With V trimmed by 1 base and J by 4 bases, 13 bases remained unmatched. This CDR3 is built from 19 residues. Germline lookup yields CDR1 SGHAT and CDR2 FQNNGV. CDR3 loop: CASSLGKLRTSGYADTQYF. CDR3 DNA sequence: TGTGCCAGCAGCTTAGGGAAACTGCGGACTAGCGGGTATGCAGATACGCAGTATTTT.

This rearrangement joins TRBV19 to TRBJ2-7, with 12 bases lining up with TRBD2. In germline, CDR1 is LNHDA, CDR2 SQIVND (reference sequence). J gave up 3 bases and V 3 bases, and 0 bases lay outside the gene matches. The CDR3 extends over 14 amino acids. The CDR3 loop reads CASSMTSGSYEQYF. The CDR3 nucleotides are TGTGCCAGTAGTATGACTAGCGGGAGCTACGAGCAGTACTTC.

The chain is built from TRBV7-3 and TRBJ1-1; D unresolved. Germline V gene data show CDR1 as SGHTA and CDR2 as FQGTGA. CDR3 length: 14 amino acids. V lost 5 bases and J lost 3, with 13 bases in between. CDR3 DNA: TGTGCCAGCAGCGTCAGAGGGATCCACACTGAAGCTTTCTTT. This sequence encodes CASSVRGIHTEAFF.

This sequence joins TRBV19 and TRBJ1-5; 8 bases fit TRBD1. With 4 bases clipped from V and 7 bases from J, the junction kept 12 bases outside the gene matches. The germline CDR1 and CDR2 sequences are LNHDA and SQIVND (reference sequence). The CDR3 length is 16 residues. The DNA for the CDR3 is TGTGCCAGTAGTACACCAAGGACAGGGAGGGGCCAGCCCCAGCATTTT. Encoded protein: CASSTPRTGRGQPQHF.

This rearrangement joins TRBV5-8 to TRBJ1-2, with unresolved D. V dropped 9 bases and J dropped 4 bases, with 4 bases sitting between them. Per germline, CDR1 SGHTS and CDR2 YDEGEE. The CDR3 contains 9 residues. The CDR3: CATPYGYTF. CDR3 nucleotide sequence: TGTGCCACCCCCTATGGCTACACCTTC.

The gene calls are TRBV6-1 and TRBJ2-7; a weak D match, TRBD1 (6 bases). The CDR3 is made up of 14 amino acids. V lost 2 bases, J lost 6 bases, and 14 bases lay in between. Germline CDR1 MNHNS, CDR2 SASEGT. CDR3 in amino acids: CASSERTGSSEQYF. The CDR3 DNA reads as TGTGCCAGCAGTGAACGTACAGGGAGTAGCGAGCAGTACTTC.

V and J are TRBV5-1 and TRBJ1-2, with D possibly being TRBD1 (6 bases). V was trimmed by 4 bases and J by 4 bases, leaving 11 bases between them. Germline V gene sequence: CDR1 SGHRS, CDR2 YFSETQ. The CDR3 runs 13 residues. This CDR3 is CASSETGFYGYTF. The CDR3 nucleotides read TGCGCCAGCAGCGAAACAGGGTTCTATGGCTACACCTTC.